The rows below give T cell receptor beta chains drawn from one sample of a study of T cell repertoires in ileal Crohn's disease. Produced via immunoSEQ multiplex PCR; TCRdb's table is partial and in-frame only. The data hold approximately 4,200 clones, with roughly 71% observed a single time. Input material: ileal tissue. These receptors all come from an adult with Crohn's disease. CDR3s leave out the opening cysteine and the closing phenylalanine or tryptophan.

TRBJ2-7 TRBV5-6 VSRVAPAGEQY
TRBJ1-2 TRBV6-5 ASSYRQGQGVKGYT
TRBJ2-3 TRBV4-1 ASSQERATSGADTQY
TRBJ1-2 TRBV5-1 ASSVYGEGYT
TRBJ2-1 TRBV4-2 ASSQSGRPDEQF
TRBJ2-7 TRBV27 ASSILQGDPREQY
TRBJ2-1 TRBV6-5 ASSYEGSGGEQF
TRBJ1-2 TRBV19 ASSTQGAGGYT
TRBJ2-2 TRBV7-3 ASSLRVSRSNTGELF
TRBJ1-2 TRBV6-5 ASSYSGQQANYGYT
TRBJ1-2 TRBV7-3 ASSSPDRGLGYT
TRBJ1-4 TRBV5-1 ASSTGTGVNEKLF
TRBJ1-1 TRBV19 ASSYRAEGNTEAF
TRBJ1-5 TRBV27 ASSLSVSVAGGGQPQH